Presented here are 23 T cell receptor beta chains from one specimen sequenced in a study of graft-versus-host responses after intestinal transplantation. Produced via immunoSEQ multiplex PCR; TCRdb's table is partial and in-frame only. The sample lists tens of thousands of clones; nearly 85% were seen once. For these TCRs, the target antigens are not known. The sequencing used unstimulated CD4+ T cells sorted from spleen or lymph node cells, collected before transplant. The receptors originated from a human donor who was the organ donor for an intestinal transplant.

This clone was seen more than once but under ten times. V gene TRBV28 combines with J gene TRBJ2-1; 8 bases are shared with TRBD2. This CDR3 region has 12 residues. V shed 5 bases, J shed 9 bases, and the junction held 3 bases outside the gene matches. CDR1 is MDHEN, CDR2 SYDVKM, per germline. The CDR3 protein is CASSGTSAEQFF. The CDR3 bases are TGTGCCAGCAGTGGGACTAGTGCTGAGCAGTTCTTC.

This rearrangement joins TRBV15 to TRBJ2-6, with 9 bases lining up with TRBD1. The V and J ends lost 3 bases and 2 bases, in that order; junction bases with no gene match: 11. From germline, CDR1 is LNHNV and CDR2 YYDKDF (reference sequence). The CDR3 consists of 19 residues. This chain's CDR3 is CATSSGDRAGGAGANVLTF. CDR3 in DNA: TGTGCCACCAGCAGTGGGGACAGGGCTGGTGGTGCTGGGGCCAACGTCCTGACTTTC.

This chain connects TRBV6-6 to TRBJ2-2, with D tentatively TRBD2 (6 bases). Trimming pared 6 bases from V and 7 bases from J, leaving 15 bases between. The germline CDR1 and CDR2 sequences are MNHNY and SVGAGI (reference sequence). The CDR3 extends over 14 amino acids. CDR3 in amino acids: CASRPKRVGGELFF. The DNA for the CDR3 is TGTGCCAGCAGACCAAAGCGGGTTGGCGGGGAGCTGTTTTTT.

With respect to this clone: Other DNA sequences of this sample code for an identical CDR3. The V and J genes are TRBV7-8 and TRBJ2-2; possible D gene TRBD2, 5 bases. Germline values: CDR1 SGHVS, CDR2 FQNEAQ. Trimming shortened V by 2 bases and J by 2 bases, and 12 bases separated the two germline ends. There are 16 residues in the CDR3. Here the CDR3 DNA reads TGTGCCAGCAGCTTAAGAGAGGGTTCTAACACCGGGGAGCTGTTTTTT. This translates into CASSLREGSNTGELFF.

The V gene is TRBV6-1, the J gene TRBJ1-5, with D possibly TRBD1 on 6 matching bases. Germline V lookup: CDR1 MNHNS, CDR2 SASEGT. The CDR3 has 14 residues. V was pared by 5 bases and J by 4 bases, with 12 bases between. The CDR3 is CASSSGTRNQPQHF. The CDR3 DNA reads TGTGCCAGCAGTTCCGGGACAAGGAATCAGCCCCAGCATTTT.

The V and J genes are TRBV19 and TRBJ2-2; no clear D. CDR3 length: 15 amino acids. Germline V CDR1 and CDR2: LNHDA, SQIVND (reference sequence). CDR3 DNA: TGTGCTCCGCCCCCGAGACACCTGAACACCGGGGAGCTGTTTTTT. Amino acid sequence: CAPPPRHLNTGELFF.

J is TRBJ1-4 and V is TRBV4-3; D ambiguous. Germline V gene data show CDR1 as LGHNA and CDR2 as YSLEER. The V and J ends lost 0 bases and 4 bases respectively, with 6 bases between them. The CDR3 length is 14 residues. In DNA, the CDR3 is TGCGCCAGCAGCCAAGATCAGGTTAATGAAAAACTGTTTTTT. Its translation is CASSQDQVNEKLFF.

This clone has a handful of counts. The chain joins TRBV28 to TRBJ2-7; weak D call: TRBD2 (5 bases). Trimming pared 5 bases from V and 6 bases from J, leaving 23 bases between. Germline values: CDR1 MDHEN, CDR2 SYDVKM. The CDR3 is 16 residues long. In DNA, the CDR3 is TGTGCCAGCAGTGACGTCCTAGCCCTTGGCCCCGGCGAGCAGTACGTC. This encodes CASSDVLALGPGEQYV.

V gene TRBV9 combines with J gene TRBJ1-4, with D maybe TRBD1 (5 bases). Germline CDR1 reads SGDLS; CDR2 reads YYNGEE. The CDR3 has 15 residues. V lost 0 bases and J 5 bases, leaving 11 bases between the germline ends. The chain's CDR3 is CASSVDNRKNEKLFF. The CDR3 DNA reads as TGTGCCAGCAGCGTAGATAACAGGAAGAATGAAAAACTGTTTTTT.

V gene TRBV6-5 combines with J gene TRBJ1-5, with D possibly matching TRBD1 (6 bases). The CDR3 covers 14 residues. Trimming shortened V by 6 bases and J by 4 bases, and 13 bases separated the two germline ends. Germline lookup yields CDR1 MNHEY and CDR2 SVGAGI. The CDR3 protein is CASSPRQANQPQHF. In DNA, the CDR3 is TGTGCCAGCAGCCCTCGACAGGCTAATCAGCCCCAGCATTTT.

CDR3 amino acids: CASRRLGEQYV. CDR3 coding DNA: TGTGCCAGCAGAAGACTTGGCGAGCAGTACGTC. This sequence joins TRBV25-1 and TRBJ2-7; D is unclear. Germline assignment: CDR1 MGHDK and CDR2 SYGVNS. CDR3 size: 11 residues. V lost 6 bases and J 6 bases, leaving 9 bases between the germline ends.

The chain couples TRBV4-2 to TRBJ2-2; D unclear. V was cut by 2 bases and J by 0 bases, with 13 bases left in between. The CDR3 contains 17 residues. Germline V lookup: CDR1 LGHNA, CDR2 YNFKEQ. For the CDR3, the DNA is TGTGCCAGCAGCCAATTCGAACAGTCCGCGAACACCGGGGAGCTGTTTTTT. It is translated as CASSQFEQSANTGELFF.

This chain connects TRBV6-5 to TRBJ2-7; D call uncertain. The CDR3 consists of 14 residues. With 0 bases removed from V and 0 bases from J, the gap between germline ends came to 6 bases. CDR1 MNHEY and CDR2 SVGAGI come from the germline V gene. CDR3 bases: TGTGCCAGCAGTTACTCCTACAGCTCCTACGAGCAGTACGTC. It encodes CASSYSYSSYEQYV.

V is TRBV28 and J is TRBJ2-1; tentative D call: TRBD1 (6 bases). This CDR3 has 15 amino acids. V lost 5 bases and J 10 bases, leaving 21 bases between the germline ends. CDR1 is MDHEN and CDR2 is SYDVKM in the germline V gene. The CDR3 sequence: CASSHRDTLVREQFF. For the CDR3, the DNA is TGTGCCAGCAGTCACCGGGACACCCTGGTCAGGGAGCAGTTCTTC.

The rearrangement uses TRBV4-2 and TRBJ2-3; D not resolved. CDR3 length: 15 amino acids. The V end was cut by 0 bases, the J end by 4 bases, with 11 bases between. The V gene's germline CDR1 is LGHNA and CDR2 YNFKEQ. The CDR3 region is CASSQDSSRPDTQYF. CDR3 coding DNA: TGTGCCAGCAGCCAAGATTCTAGTAGGCCAGATACGCAGTATTTT.

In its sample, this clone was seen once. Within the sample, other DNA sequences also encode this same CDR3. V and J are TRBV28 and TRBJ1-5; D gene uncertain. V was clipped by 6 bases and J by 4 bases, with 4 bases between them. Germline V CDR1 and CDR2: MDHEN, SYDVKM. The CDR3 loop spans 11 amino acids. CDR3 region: CASSHNQPQHF. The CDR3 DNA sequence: TGTGCCAGCAGCCATAATCAGCCCCAGCATTTT.

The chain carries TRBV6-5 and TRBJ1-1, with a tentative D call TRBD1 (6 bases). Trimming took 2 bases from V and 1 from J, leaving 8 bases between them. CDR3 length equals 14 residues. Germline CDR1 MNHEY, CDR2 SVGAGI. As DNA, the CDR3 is TGTGCCAGCAGTTACGGGGGCTCGAACACTGAAGCTTTCTTT. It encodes CASSYGGSNTEAFF.

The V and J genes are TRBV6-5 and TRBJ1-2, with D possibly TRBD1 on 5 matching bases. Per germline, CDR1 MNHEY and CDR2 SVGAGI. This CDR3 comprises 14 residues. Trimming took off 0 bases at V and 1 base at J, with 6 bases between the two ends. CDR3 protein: CASSYSTVNYGYTF. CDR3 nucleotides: TGTGCCAGCAGTTACTCGACAGTTAACTATGGCTACACCTTC.

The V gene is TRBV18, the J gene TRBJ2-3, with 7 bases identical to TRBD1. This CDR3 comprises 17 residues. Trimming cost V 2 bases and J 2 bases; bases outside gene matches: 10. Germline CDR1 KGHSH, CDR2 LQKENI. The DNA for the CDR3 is TGTGCCAGCTCACCATACCTGACAGGGAAATCCACAGATACGCAGTATTTT. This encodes CASSPYLTGKSTDTQYF.

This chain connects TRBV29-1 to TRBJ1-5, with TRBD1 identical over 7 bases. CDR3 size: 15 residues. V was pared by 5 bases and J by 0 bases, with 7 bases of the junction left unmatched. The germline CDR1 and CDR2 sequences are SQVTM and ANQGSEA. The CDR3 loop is CSVRGTADSNQPQHF. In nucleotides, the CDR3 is TGCAGCGTTAGAGGGACAGCGGATAGCAATCAGCCCCAGCATTTT.

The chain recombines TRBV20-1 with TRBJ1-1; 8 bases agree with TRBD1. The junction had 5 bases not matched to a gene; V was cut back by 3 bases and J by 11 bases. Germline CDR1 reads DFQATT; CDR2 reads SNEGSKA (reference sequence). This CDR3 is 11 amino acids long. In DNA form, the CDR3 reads TGCAGTGCTAGGGCAGGGGGCCAGGCTTTCTTT. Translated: CSARAGGQAFF.

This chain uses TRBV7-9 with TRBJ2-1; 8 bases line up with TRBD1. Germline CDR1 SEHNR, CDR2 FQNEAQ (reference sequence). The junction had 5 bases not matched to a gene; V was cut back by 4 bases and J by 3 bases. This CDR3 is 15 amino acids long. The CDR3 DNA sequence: TGTGCCAGCAGCTCAAGACAGGGGATCTACAATGAGCAGTTCTTC. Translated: CASSSRQGIYNEQFF.

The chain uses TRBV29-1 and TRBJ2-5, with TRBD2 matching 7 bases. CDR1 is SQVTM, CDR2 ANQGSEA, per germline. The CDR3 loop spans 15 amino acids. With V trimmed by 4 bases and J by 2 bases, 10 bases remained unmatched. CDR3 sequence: CSVVGGGGKQETQYF. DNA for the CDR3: TGCAGCGTTGTGGGGGGGGGTGGAAAACAAGAGACCCAGTACTTC. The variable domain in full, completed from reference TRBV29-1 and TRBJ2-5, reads SAVISQKPSRDICQRGTSLTIQCQVDSQVTMMFWYRQQPGQSLTLIATANQGSEATYESGFVIDKFPISRPNLTFSTLTVSNMSPEDSSIYLCSVVGGGGKQETQYFGPGTRLLVL.